One sample yielded the 27 T cell receptor beta chains listed below, sequenced in a study of blood T cell repertoires in COVID-19. Only in-frame clones appear in the TCRdb table, and some are missing; sequencing was by immunoSEQ multiplex PCR. Among approximately 150,000 clones listed, 87% were seen once. The source material was PBMCs or T cells enriched from blood (not recorded which). These TCRs come from a woman in her forties who had been exposed to COVID-19.

The gene calls are TRBV5-1 and TRBJ2-1; TRBD1 agrees at 7 bases. V lost 2 bases and J lost 0; bases outside the gene matches: 2. The CDR3 runs 15 residues. CDR1 is SGHRS and CDR2 is YFSETQ in the germline V gene. Written as DNA, the CDR3 is TGCGCCAGCAGCTTCACAGGGGCCTCCTACAATGAGCAGTTCTTC. Amino acid sequence: CASSFTGASYNEQFF.

In its sample, this clone was seen once. The chain carries TRBV10-2 and TRBJ1-2; 8 bases agree with TRBD1. Germline values: CDR1 WSHSY, CDR2 SAAADI. This CDR3 contains 12 residues. V trimming: 10 bases; J trimming: 5 bases; junction bases outside the gene matches: 6. The CDR3, as DNA: TGCGCCACCCGAGACAGGGGATATGGCTACACCTTC. It translates to CATRDRGYGYTF.

The gene calls are TRBV13 and TRBJ1-1; D is unresolved. Germline CDR1 PRHDT, CDR2 FYEKMQ (reference sequence). CDR3 size: 14 residues. Between the trimmed V and J ends, which lost 3 bases and 1 base, there was a span of 9 bases. The CDR3: CASSLIYRNTEAFF. The CDR3 DNA reads TGTGCCAGCAGCTTGATTTACAGGAACACTGAAGCTTTCTTT.

The rearrangement joins TRBV19 to TRBJ2-3; the match to TRBD1 covers 7 bases. Unmatched junction bases numbered 10, after V lost 7 bases and J lost 3 bases. Per germline, CDR1 LNHDA and CDR2 SQIVND (reference sequence). The CDR3 is 15 amino acids. CDR3 residues: CASMGVKGATDTQYF. The CDR3 DNA reads TGTGCCAGTATGGGGGTTAAGGGGGCAACAGATACGCAGTATTTT.

V is TRBV4-3 and J is TRBJ2-3; 9 positions agree with TRBD2. The J segment lost 2 bases and the V segment lost 1 base, leaving 4 bases of the junction unmatched. The CDR3 contains 16 residues. Germline assignment: CDR1 LGHNA and CDR2 YSLEER. The CDR3: CASSQGGTSYTDTQYF. For the CDR3, the DNA is TGCGCCAGCAGCCAAGGGGGGACTAGCTACACAGATACGCAGTATTTT.

The V gene is TRBV6-4, the J gene TRBJ2-1, with D unclear. CDR3 size: 13 residues. V lost 0 bases, J lost 7 bases, and 7 bases lay in between. The germline gives CDR1 MRHNA, CDR2 SNTAGT. CDR3 residues: CASSDSAWNEQFF. The CDR3, as DNA: TGTGCCAGCAGTGACTCTGCGTGGAATGAGCAGTTCTTC.

This chain joins TRBV28 and TRBJ2-5; 12 positions agree with TRBD2. The germline V gene has CDR1 MDHEN and CDR2 SYDVKM. The CDR3 runs 17 residues. Trimming took 5 bases from V and 5 from J; bases not matched to a gene: 12. CDR3 sequence: CASSPPSGRARGETQYF. In DNA form, the CDR3 reads TGTGCCAGCAGTCCACCTAGCGGGAGGGCGAGGGGGGAGACCCAGTACTTC. The full variable domain, in which reference TRBV28 and TRBJ2-5 provide the parts outside the CDR3, is DVKVTQSSRYLVKRTGEKVFLECVQDMDHENMFWYRQDPGLGLRLIYFSYDVKMKEKGDIPEGYSVSREKKERFSLILESASTNQTSMYLCASSPPSGRARGETQYFGPGTRLLVL.

This chain connects TRBV9 to TRBJ2-2, with TRBD2 matching 13 bases. This CDR3 comprises 16 residues. Germline V gene lookup returns CDR1 SGDLS and CDR2 YYNGEE. The V segment lost 4 bases and the J segment 7 bases; nucleotides outside the gene matches: 7. This CDR3 reads CASSPGTSGIGGELFF. CDR3 DNA: TGTGCCAGCAGCCCCGGGACTAGCGGGATCGGCGGGGAGCTGTTTTTT.

The chain links TRBV4-3 to TRBJ2-2; 7 positions match TRBD1. Germline CDR1 and CDR2: LGHNA and YSLEER. The CDR3 is 16 residues long. V shed 6 bases and J 5 bases; nucleotides not matched to a gene: 12. CDR3 bases: TGCGCCAGCAGTCTCACGGAACAGGGGCGGACCGGGGAGCTGTTTTTT. Translation gives CASSLTEQGRTGELFF.

This clone has ten or more counts. The chain has TRBV2 and TRBJ2-2; TRBD1 matches 8 bases. V dropped 7 bases and J dropped 6; count of bases not matched to a gene: 10. Germline CDR1 is SNHLY and CDR2 is FYNNEI. The CDR3 contains 15 residues. CDR3 nucleotide sequence: TGTGCCAGCAACACGGGACAGGTTTCTCCCGGGGAGCTGTTTTTT. Its translation: CASNTGQVSPGELFF.

The V gene is TRBV2, the J gene TRBJ1-5; D gene uncertain. Germline V gives CDR1 SNHLY, CDR2 FYNNEI. The V end was cut by 6 bases, the J end by 7 bases, with 13 bases between. The CDR3 spans 13 residues. The CDR3 DNA is TGTGCCAGCAGGTCGGGTCCCGAACAGCCCCAGCATTTT. Encoded protein: CASRSGPEQPQHF.

This clone turned up a few times. The chain links TRBV16 to TRBJ1-1; no reliable D call. The V gene lost 4 bases and the J gene lost 2 bases, with 14 bases spanning the gap. This CDR3 comprises 15 residues. Germline V gene lookup returns CDR1 KGHSY and CDR2 FQNENV. CDR3 loop: CASSRLTGSNTEAFF. For the CDR3, the DNA is TGTGCCAGCAGCCGACTGACTGGGTCCAACACTGAAGCTTTCTTT.

This chain links TRBV7-8 with TRBJ2-7, with D possibly matching TRBD1 (5 bases). Germline V gives CDR1 SGHVS, CDR2 FQNEAQ. Trimming removed 6 bases from V and 3 bases from J, with 18 bases in between. This CDR3 spans 15 amino acids. The CDR3 region has the DNA TGTGCCAGCAGTTCAGACGGGTCAGGGAACTACGAGCAGTACTTC. Amino acids: CASSSDGSGNYEQYF.

There are a few counts of this clone. The V and J genes are TRBV18 and TRBJ2-7; possibly TRBD1 for D (5 bases). CDR1 is KGHSH, CDR2 LQKENI, per germline. Deletions cut 1 base from V and 2 bases from J, with 12 bases between. The CDR3 is 15 amino acids. CDR3 in DNA: TGTGCCAGCTCACCACTTTCTCAGGGCACCTACGAGCAGTACTTC. Its translation: CASSPLSQGTYEQYF.

The genes are TRBV19 and TRBJ1-4; D is ambiguous. CDR1 is LNHDA, CDR2 SQIVND, per germline (reference sequence). V was cut by 3 bases and J by 8 bases, with 7 bases left in between. The CDR3 contains 12 residues. The CDR3 region is CASSITREKLFF. The CDR3 DNA follows: TGTGCCAGTAGTATCACCAGGGAAAAACTGTTTTTT.

This chain uses TRBV15 with TRBJ1-5, with D perhaps TRBD1 (5 bases). The CDR3 is made up of 16 amino acids. V lost 1 base and J 4 bases, leaving 14 bases between the germline ends. In germline, CDR1 is LNHNV, CDR2 YYDKDF (reference sequence). Here the CDR3 reads CATSRGVPSGNQPQHF. CDR3 sequence (DNA): TGTGCCACCAGCAGAGGTGTTCCTTCAGGGAATCAGCCCCAGCATTTT.

This clone is a singleton in its sample. The chain combines TRBV7-2 with TRBJ1-4; TRBD1 matches at 7 bases. Germline CDR1 is SGHTA and CDR2 is FQGNSA. The CDR3 loop spans 15 amino acids. With 1 base clipped from V and 7 bases from J, the junction kept 6 bases outside the gene matches. The CDR3 sequence is CASSLDSGGVEKLFF. The CDR3 nucleotides are TGTGCCAGCAGCTTAGATTCAGGGGGAGTTGAAAAACTGTTTTTT. Full variable domain (missing parts from reference TRBV7-2 and TRBJ1-4): GAGVSQSPSNKVTEKGKDVELRCDPISGHTALYWYRQSLGQGLEFLIYFQGNSAPDKSGLPSDRFSAERTGGSVSTLTIQRTQQEDSAVYLCASSLDSGGVEKLFFGSGTQLSVL.

The genes are TRBV4-1 and TRBJ2-5, with D perhaps TRBD2 (7 bases). V was pared by 4 bases and J by 5 bases, with 14 bases between. The germline V gene encodes CDR1 MGHRA and CDR2 YSYEKL. This CDR3 is 14 amino acids long. CDR3 DNA: TGCGCCAGCAGCCCCAGGGAGGGGGGGGAGACCCAGTACTTC. Its protein product is CASSPREGGETQYF.

The chain employs TRBV9 and TRBJ1-2, with TRBD1 matching 9 bases. Trimming at V came to 4 bases and at J to 7 bases, leaving 8 bases not matched to a gene. CDR3 length: 14 residues. CDR1 and CDR2 from the germline V gene are SGDLS and YYNGEE. CDR3 coding DNA: TGTGCCAGCAGCCCTCAACAGGGGGCACGTGGCTACACCTTC. Its translation is CASSPQQGARGYTF.

The chain employs TRBV15 and TRBJ2-7; D gene ambiguous. V was pared by 4 bases and J by 1 base, with 8 bases between. The CDR3 contains 13 residues. The germline gives CDR1 LNHNV, CDR2 YYDKDF (reference sequence). The CDR3, as DNA: TGTGCCACCAGCACAGACCCATCCTACGAGCAGTACTTC. Translating gives CATSTDPSYEQYF.

This chain connects TRBV15 to TRBJ1-3, with TRBD1 identical over 7 bases. The CDR3 contains 16 residues. The V gene end was trimmed by 5 bases and the J gene end by 3 bases; junction bases not matched to a gene: 10. The germline V gene has CDR1 LNHNV and CDR2 YYDKDF (reference sequence). CDR3 DNA sequence: TGTGCCACCAGCCCAAGACAGGGAATGTTTGGAAACACCATATATTTT. It specifies CATSPRQGMFGNTIYF.

This chain joins TRBV5-4 and TRBJ2-7; 8 bases map to TRBD2. The V segment lost 5 bases and the J segment 2 bases; nucleotides outside the gene matches: 6. Germline assignment: CDR1 SGHNT and CDR2 YYREEE (reference sequence). This CDR3 is built from 14 residues. The CDR3 DNA sequence: TGTGCCAGCAGACGGACGGGGGGGCCCTACGAGCAGTACTTC. Translated: CASRRTGGPYEQYF. Drawing the rest from reference TRBV5-4 and TRBJ2-7, the complete variable domain is ETGVTQSPTHLIKTRGQQVTLRCSSQSGHNTVSWYQQALGQGPQFIFQYYREEENGRGNFPPRFSGLQFPNYSSELNVNALELDDSALYLCASRRTGGPYEQYFGPGTRLTVT.

This clone was seen only once. The chain is built from TRBV10-2 and TRBJ2-7, with 8 bases lining up with TRBD2. CDR3 length: 12 amino acids. Germline V gives CDR1 WSHSY, CDR2 SAAADI. J was trimmed by 7 bases and V by 4 bases; bases with no gene match: 3. The CDR3 here is CASSGASGEQYF. The CDR3 coding sequence is TGCGCCAGCAGTGGGGCTAGCGGGGAGCAGTACTTC.

The chain uses TRBV2 and TRBJ1-2, with D possibly being TRBD1 (6 bases). CDR3 length: 14 amino acids. V dropped 4 bases and J dropped 2 bases, with 11 bases sitting between them. Germline V gene lookup returns CDR1 SNHLY and CDR2 FYNNEI. DNA for the CDR3: TGTGCCAGCAGTGTCGGGCAGGGGAACTATGGCTACACCTTC. Protein: CASSVGQGNYGYTF.

This sequence joins TRBV3-1 (or the pseudogene TRBV3-2) and TRBJ1-2; possibly TRBD1 for D (5 bases). This CDR3 spans 12 amino acids. The germline V gene encodes CDR1 LGHDT and CDR2 YNNKEL (reference sequence). Trimming removed 4 bases from V and 12 bases from J, with 15 bases in between. The CDR3 region has the DNA TGTGCCAGCAGCCTCGAGGGACTCCAGCACACCTTC. Its protein is CASSLEGLQHTF.

The rearrangement joins TRBV7-9 to TRBJ1-1, with unresolved D. Looked up from germline, CDR1 is SEHNR and CDR2 is FQNEAQ (reference sequence). Trimming shortened V by 3 bases and J by 6 bases, and 8 bases separated the two germline ends. CDR3 size: 12 residues. Here the CDR3 DNA reads TGTGCCAGCAGCTTCGGGTACGCTGAAGCTTTCTTT. Translated: CASSFGYAEAFF.

The chain uses TRBV5-1 and TRBJ2-1; 11 bases map to TRBD2. This CDR3 region has 16 residues. J lost 8 bases, V lost 5 bases, and 12 bases had no gene match. CDR1 is SGHRS, CDR2 YFSETQ, per germline. CDR3 sequence: CASSLLAGGLRYEQFF. The CDR3, as DNA: TGCGCCAGCAGTTTATTAGCGGGGGGGCTGAGGTATGAGCAGTTCTTC.